Listed below are T cell receptor beta chains from one sample, sequenced in a study of CD8 T cells in Susac syndrome. Using its own MiXCR run on the immunoSEQ multiplex PCR reads, TCRdb lists one record per CDR3 protein. The data show 85,000 to 130,000 distinct CDR3 sequences, approximately 94% seen once. The sample comprised CD8+ T cells from PBMCs. Every receptor here comes from a human donor with Susac syndrome. Each CDR3 is given with its conserved first and last residue. The D gene is left open where the match is weak. Rows may omit the clone size; those that give it use once, few, many or a size class.

J gene: TRBJ2-1; V gene: TRBV9; clone size: .; D gene: .; CDR3 protein: CASSVADRSNEQFF; CDR3 DNA: TGTGCCAGCAGCGTAGCCGACAGGAGCAATGAGCAGTTCTTC
J gene: TRBJ1-1; V gene: TRBV29-1; clone size: .; D gene: .; CDR3 protein: CSHGGDTEAFF; CDR3 DNA: TGCAGTCACGGGGGAGACACTGAAGCTTTCTTT
J gene: TRBJ2-1; V gene: TRBV9; clone size: .; D gene: .; CDR3 protein: CASSVDPNEQFF; CDR3 DNA: TGTGCCAGCAGCGTAGATCCAAATGAGCAGTTCTTC
J gene: TRBJ2-5; V gene: TRBV5-6; clone size: .; D gene: .; CDR3 protein: CASSLPSGTQETQYF; CDR3 DNA: TGTGCCAGCAGCTTGCCATCGGGGACCCAAGAGACCCAGTACTTC
J gene: TRBJ2-3; V gene: TRBV13; clone size: once; D gene: .; CDR3 protein: CASSLLGPTDTQYF; CDR3 DNA: TGTGCCAGCAGCTTATTAGGTCCCACAGATACGCAGTATTTT
J gene: TRBJ1-6; V gene: TRBV20-1; clone size: .; D gene: .; CDR3 protein: CSARDMEGDSPLHF; CDR3 DNA: TGCAGTGCTAGAGACATGGAAGGGGATTCACCCCTCCACTTT
J gene: TRBJ2-1; V gene: TRBV3-1; clone size: .; D gene: TRBD2; CDR3 protein: CASGGLALGNEQFF; CDR3 DNA: TGTGCCAGCGGCGGACTAGCCTTAGGGAATGAGCAGTTCTTC
J gene: TRBJ2-7; V gene: TRBV20-1; clone size: once; D gene: TRBD1; CDR3 protein: CSVTTGANSYEQYF; CDR3 DNA: TGCAGTGTCACAACAGGGGCAAACTCCTACGAGCAGTACTTC
J gene: TRBJ2-1; V gene: TRBV3-1; clone size: once; D gene: TRBD1; CDR3 protein: CASSQPGQGWHEQFF; CDR3 DNA: TGTGCCAGCAGCCAACCGGGACAGGGGTGGCATGAGCAGTTCTTC
J gene: TRBJ2-7; V gene: TRBV9; clone size: .; D gene: .; CDR3 protein: CASSVGSAYEQYF; CDR3 DNA: TGTGCCAGCAGCGTAGGGAGCGCCTACGAGCAGTACTTC
J gene: TRBJ1-1; V gene: TRBV27; clone size: once; D gene: .; CDR3 protein: CASSLSGAMNTEAFF; CDR3 DNA: TGTGCCAGCAGTTTATCAGGGGCGATGAACACTGAAGCTTTCTTT
J gene: TRBJ1-1; V gene: TRBV7-9; clone size: .; D gene: .; CDR3 protein: CASRRGENTEAFF; CDR3 DNA: TGTGCCAGCAGACGTGGGGAGAACACTGAAGCTTTCTTT
J gene: TRBJ2-7; V gene: TRBV14; clone size: few; D gene: TRBD2; CDR3 protein: CASSQKAGLAAYEQYF; CDR3 DNA: TGTGCCAGCAGCCAAAAAGCGGGACTAGCGGCGTACGAGCAGTACTTC
J gene: TRBJ2-6; V gene: TRBV7-9; clone size: .; D gene: .; CDR3 protein: CASSSLRGANVLTF; CDR3 DNA: TGTGCCAGCAGCTCCTTGAGGGGGGCCAACGTCCTGACTTTC
J gene: TRBJ2-1; V gene: TRBV12-3/TRBV12-4; clone size: .; D gene: .; CDR3 protein: CASSLYDNEQFF; CDR3 DNA: TGTGCCAGCAGTTTGTACGACAATGAGCAGTTCTTC